This T cell receptor beta chain was sequenced for a study of vaccination and CD4 T cells after COVID-19. This clonotype appeared once. Antigen: not known. V shed 7 bases and J 1 base; nucleotides not matched to a gene: 10. Per germline, CDR1 SGHNT and CDR2 YENEEA. CDR3 length: 16 residues. Regarding treatment: approximately nine-day PBMC culture with coronavirus spike peptide pools or control peptides (ViraFEST assay). Researchers used the Oncomine TCR Beta short-read assay to sequence DNA from cultured CD4+ T cells. TCRdb used MiXCR to reprocess the PCR reads, holding one entry per CDR3 protein. The data show about 21,000 distinct CDR3 sequences, over 40% seen once.

This chain uses TRBV11-3 with TRBJ2-4; the match to TRBD1 covers 7 bases. The sample consisted of CD4+ T cells from blood, cultured in vitro. The TCR comes from a human donor who had recovered from COVID-19. The CDR3, as DNA: TGTGCCAGCACCCCGAGTTTGGACAGGGCCAAAAACATTCAGTACTTC. Its protein product is CASTPSLDRAKNIQYF.